This record looks at one T cell receptor beta chain sequence and its context. The sample holds other DNA sequences that translate to the same CDR3. These data belong to a study of T cell responses to AZD1222 COVID-19 vaccine. Sequencing was performed with immunoSEQ multiplex PCR; in TCRdb, only in-frame clones are kept and a portion is missing. The sample has about 120,000 clones; 80% to 90% are singletons. Germline V gene sequence: CDR1 SGHRS, CDR2 YFSETQ. The CDR3 length is 14 residues. Trimming cost V 3 bases and J 0 bases, with 4 bases left between them. The chain couples TRBV5-1 to TRBJ1-6; D uncertain. The source is an adult in good health. This sample comprised peripheral blood, obtained on day 0 of AZD1222 vaccination. The CDR3 nucleotides read TGCGCCAGCAGCTCAACCTCCTATAATTCACCCCTCCACTTT. Protein product: CASSSTSYNSPLHF.